This TCR beta chain was found in a study of blood T cell repertoires in COVID-19. This table comes from immunoSEQ multiplex PCR, and its TCRdb copy is limited to in-frame clones, with some not included. The sample lists 150,000 to 200,000 clones, about 86% occurring once. The CDR3 has 16 residues. The germline gives CDR1 MGHRA, CDR2 YSYEKL. With 4 bases clipped from V and 3 bases from J, the junction kept 9 bases outside the gene matches. The chain couples TRBV4-1 to TRBJ1-5, with 7 bases that match TRBD1. Sequencing was carried out using PBMCs or T cells enriched from blood (not recorded which). This TCR was sampled from a woman aged 45-59 years in a cohort exposed to, infected with or recovered from COVID-19 (not recorded which). The CDR3 here is CASSRNDRADNQPQHF. The CDR3 DNA reads TGCGCCAGCAGCCGAAATGACAGGGCGGACAATCAGCCCCAGCATTTT.